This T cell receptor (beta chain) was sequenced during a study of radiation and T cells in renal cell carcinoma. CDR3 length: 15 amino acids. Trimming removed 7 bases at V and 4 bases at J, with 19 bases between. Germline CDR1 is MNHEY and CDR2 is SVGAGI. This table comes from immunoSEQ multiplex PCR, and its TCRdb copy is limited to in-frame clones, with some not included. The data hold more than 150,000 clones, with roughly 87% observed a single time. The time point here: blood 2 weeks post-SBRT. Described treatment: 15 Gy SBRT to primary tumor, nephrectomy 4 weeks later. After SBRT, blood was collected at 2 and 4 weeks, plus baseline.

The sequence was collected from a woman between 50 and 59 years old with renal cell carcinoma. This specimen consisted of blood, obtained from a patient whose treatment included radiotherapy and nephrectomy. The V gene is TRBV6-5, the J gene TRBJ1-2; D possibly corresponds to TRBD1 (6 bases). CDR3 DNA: TGTGCCAGCAAATCCTACGACAGGCTTGGCTATGGCTACACCTTC. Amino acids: CASKSYDRLGYGYTF.